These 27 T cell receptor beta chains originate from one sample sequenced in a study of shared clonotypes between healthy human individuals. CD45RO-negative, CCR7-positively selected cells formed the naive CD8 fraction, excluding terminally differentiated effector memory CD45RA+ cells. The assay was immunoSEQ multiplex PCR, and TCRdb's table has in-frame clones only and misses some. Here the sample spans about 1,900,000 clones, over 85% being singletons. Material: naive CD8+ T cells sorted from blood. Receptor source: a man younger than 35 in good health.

The CDR3 loop is CASSEWAEGQETQYF. CDR3 DNA sequence: TGTGCCAGCTCCGAGTGGGCAGAAGGGCAAGAGACCCAGTACTTC. The J gene is TRBJ2-5, the V gene TRBV6-1; D remains ambiguous. Germline V CDR1 and CDR2: MNHNS, SASEGT. V lost 8 bases and J 2 bases, leaving 18 bases between the germline ends. This CDR3 spans 15 amino acids.

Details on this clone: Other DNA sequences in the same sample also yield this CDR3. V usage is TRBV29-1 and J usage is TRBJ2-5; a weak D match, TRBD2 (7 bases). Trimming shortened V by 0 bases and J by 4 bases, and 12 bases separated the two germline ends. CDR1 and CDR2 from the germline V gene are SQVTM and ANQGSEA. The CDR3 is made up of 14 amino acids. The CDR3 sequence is CSVEDRGGRETQYF. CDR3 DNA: TGCAGCGTTGAAGATAGGGGGGGGCGAGAGACCCAGTACTTC.

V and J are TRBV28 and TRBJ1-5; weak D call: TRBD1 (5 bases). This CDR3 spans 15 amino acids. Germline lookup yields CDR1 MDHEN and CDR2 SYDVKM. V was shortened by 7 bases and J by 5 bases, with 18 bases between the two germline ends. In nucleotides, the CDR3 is TGTGCCAGCAACCTAATGGGGGGGGTTGATCAGCCCCAGCATTTT. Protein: CASNLMGGVDQPQHF. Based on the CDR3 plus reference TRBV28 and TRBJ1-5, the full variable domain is DVKVTQSSRYLVKRTGEKVFLECVQDMDHENMFWYRQDPGLGLRLIYFSYDVKMKEKGDIPEGYSVSREKKERFSLILESASTNQTSMYLCASNLMGGVDQPQHFGDGTRLSIL.

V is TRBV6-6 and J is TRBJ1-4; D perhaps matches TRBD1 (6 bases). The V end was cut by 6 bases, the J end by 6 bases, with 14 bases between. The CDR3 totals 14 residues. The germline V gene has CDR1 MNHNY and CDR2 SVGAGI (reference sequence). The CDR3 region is CASREGGDYEKLFF. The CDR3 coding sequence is TGTGCCAGCAGAGAAGGGGGGGACTATGAAAAACTGTTTTTT.

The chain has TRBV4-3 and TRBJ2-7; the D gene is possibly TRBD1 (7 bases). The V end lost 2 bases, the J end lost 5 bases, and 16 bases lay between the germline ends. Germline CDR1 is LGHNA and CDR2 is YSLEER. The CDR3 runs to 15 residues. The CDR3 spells CASSQWAGQMHEQYF. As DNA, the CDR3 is TGCGCCAGCAGCCAATGGGCGGGACAGATGCACGAGCAGTACTTC.

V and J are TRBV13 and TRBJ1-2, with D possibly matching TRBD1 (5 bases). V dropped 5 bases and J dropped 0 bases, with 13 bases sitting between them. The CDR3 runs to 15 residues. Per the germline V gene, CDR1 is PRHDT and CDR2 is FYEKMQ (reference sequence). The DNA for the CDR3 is TGTGCCAGCAGCCCCATCGCGACAGCTAACTATGGCTACACCTTC. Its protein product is CASSPIATANYGYTF.

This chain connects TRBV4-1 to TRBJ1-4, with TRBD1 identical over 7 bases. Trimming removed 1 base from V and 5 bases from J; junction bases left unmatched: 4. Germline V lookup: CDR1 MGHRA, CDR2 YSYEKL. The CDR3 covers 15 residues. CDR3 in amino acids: CASSQVSGGNEKLFF. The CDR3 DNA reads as TGCGCCAGCAGCCAAGTTTCAGGGGGAAATGAAAAACTGTTTTTT.

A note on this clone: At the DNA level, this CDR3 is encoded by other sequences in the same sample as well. Here the CDR3 DNA reads TGTGCCAGCAGTTACTCCGTAAACACTGAAGCTTTCTTT. It translates to CASSYSVNTEAFF. V is TRBV6-5 and J is TRBJ1-1; D not certain. Deletions cut 0 bases from V and 2 bases from J, with 4 bases between. The CDR3 totals 13 residues. Germline assignment: CDR1 MNHEY and CDR2 SVGAGI.

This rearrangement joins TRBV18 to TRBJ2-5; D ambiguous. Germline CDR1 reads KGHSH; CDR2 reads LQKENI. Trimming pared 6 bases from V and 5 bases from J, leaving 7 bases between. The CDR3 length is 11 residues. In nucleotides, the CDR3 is TGTGCCAGCTCGACCAGTGAGACCCAGTACTTC. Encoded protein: CASSTSETQYF.

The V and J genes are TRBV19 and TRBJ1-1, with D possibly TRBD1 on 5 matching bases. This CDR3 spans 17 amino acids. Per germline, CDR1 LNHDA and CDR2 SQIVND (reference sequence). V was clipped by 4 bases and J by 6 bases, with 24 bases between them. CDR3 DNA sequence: TGTGCCAGTAGTAGCCCTGGGGGGTCCGGGCAAATGGCTGAAGCTTTCTTT. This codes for CASSSPGGSGQMAEAFF.

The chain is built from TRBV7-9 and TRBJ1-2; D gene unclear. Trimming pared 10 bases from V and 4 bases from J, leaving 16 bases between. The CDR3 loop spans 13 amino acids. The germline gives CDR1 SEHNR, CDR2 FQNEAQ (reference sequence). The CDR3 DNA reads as TGTGCCACCCTAATGATGACGGGCTATGGCTACACCTTC. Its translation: CATLMMTGYGYTF.

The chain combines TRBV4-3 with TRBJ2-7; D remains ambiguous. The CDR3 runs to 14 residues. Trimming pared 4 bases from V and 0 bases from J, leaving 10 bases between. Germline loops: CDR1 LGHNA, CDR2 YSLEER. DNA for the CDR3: TGCGCCAGCAGCCCAAGCTCTGTCTCCTACGAGCAGTACTTC. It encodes CASSPSSVSYEQYF.

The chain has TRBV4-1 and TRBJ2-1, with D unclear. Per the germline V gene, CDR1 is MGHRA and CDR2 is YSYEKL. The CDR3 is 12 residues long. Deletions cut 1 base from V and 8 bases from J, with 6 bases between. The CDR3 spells CASSQGIDEQFF. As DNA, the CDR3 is TGCGCCAGCAGCCAAGGTATCGATGAGCAGTTCTTC.

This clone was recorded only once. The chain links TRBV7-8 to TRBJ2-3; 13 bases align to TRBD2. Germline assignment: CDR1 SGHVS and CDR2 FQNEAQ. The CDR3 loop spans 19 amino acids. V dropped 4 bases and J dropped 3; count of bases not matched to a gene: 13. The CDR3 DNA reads TGTGCCAGCAGCTCCGGACTAGCGGGAGCAAAGGGGATTACAGATACGCAGTATTTT. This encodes CASSSGLAGAKGITDTQYF. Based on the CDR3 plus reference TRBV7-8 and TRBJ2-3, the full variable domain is GAGVSQSPRYKVAKRGQDVALRCDPISGHVSLFWYQQALGQGPEFLTYFQNEAQLDKSGLPSDRFFAERPEGSVSTLKIQRTQQEDSAVYLCASSSGLAGAKGITDTQYFGPGTRLTVL.

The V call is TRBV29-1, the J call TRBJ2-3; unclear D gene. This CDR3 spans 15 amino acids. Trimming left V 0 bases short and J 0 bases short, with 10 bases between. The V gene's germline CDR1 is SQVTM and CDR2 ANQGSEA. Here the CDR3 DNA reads TGCAGCGTTGAAGATCAGTCTGTAAGCACAGATACGCAGTATTTT. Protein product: CSVEDQSVSTDTQYF.

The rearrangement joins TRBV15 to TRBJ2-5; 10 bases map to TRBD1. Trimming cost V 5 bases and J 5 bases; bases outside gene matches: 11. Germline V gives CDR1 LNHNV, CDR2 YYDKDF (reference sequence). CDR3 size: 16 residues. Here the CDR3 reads CATSGGQGEGPETQYF. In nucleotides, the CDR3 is TGTGCCACCAGCGGTGGACAGGGGGAAGGACCGGAGACCCAGTACTTC.

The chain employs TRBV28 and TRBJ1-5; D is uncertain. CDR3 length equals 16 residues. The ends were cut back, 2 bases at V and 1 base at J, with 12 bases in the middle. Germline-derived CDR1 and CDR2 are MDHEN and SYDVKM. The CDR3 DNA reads TGTGCCAGCAGTTTACTCGTGGAGTCGAGCAATCAGCCCCAGCATTTT. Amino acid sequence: CASSLLVESSNQPQHF.

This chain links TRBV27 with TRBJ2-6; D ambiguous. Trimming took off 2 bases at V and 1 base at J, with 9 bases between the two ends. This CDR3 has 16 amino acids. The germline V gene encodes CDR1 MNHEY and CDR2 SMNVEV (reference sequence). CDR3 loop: CASSLISPSGANVLTF. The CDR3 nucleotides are TGTGCCAGCAGTTTAATCAGCCCATCTGGGGCCAACGTCCTGACTTTC.

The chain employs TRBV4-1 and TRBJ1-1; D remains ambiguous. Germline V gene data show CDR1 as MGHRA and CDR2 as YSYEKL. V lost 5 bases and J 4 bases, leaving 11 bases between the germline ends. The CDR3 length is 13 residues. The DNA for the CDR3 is TGCGCCAGCAGCACTCCGGGGAGCACTGAAGCTTTCTTT. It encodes CASSTPGSTEAFF.

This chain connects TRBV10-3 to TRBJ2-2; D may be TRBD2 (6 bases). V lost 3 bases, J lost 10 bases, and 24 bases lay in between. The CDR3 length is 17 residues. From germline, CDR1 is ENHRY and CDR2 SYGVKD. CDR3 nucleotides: TGTGCCATCAGTGACTTAGCGGAGTCAATAGGGGACGAGGAGCTGTTTTTT. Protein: CAISDLAESIGDEELFF.

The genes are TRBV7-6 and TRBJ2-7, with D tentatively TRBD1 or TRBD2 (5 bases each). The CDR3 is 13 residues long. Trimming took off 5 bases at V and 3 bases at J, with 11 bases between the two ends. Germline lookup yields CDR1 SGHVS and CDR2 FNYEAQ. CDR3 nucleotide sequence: TGTGCCAGCAGCCTCCGGGACGGCTACGAGCAGTACTTC. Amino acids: CASSLRDGYEQYF.

The CDR3 protein is CASSVGLIRENTEAFF. The CDR3 DNA reads TGTGCCAGCAGCGTAGGCCTTATAAGGGAGAACACTGAAGCTTTCTTT. This chain uses TRBV9 with TRBJ1-1, with no clear D. Germline V gene data show CDR1 as SGDLS and CDR2 as YYNGEE. This CDR3 region has 16 residues. The ends were cut back, 0 bases at V and 1 base at J, with 13 bases in the middle.

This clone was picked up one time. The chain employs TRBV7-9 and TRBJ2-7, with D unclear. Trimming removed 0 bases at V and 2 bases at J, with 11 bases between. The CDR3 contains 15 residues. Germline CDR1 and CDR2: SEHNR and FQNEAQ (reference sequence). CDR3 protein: CASSLALATPYEQYF. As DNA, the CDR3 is TGTGCCAGCAGCTTAGCTTTGGCCACCCCCTACGAGCAGTACTTC.

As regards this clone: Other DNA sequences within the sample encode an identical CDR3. For the CDR3, the DNA is TGTGCCAGCAGCTTTGACAGGGACTATGGCTACACCTTC. This encodes CASSFDRDYGYTF. The gene calls are TRBV13 and TRBJ1-2, with TRBD1 matching over 7 bases. The CDR3 has 13 amino acids. V was clipped by 3 bases and J by 3 bases; unmatched bases: 1. From germline, CDR1 is PRHDT and CDR2 FYEKMQ (reference sequence).

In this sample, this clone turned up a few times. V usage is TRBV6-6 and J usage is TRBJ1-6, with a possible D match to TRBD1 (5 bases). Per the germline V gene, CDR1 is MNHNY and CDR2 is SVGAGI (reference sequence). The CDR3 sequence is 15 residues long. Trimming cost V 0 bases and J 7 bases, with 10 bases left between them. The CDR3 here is CASSYSGGGNSPLHF. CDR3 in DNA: TGTGCCAGCAGTTACTCTGGCGGGGGGAATTCACCCCTCCACTTT.

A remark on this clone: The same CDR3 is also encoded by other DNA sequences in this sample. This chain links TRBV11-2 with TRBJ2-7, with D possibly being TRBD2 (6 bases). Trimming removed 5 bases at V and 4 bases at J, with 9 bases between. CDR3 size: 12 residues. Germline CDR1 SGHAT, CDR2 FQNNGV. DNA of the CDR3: TGTGCCAGCAGCCGTGGGGGGTACGAGCAGTACTTC. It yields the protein CASSRGGYEQYF.

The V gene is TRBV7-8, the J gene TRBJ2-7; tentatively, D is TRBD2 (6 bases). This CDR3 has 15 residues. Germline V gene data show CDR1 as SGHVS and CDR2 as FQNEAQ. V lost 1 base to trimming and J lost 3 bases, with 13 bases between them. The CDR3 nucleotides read TGTGCCAGCAGCTTAGGTAGCGGAGCCTACTACGAGCAGTACTTC. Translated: CASSLGSGAYYEQYF.